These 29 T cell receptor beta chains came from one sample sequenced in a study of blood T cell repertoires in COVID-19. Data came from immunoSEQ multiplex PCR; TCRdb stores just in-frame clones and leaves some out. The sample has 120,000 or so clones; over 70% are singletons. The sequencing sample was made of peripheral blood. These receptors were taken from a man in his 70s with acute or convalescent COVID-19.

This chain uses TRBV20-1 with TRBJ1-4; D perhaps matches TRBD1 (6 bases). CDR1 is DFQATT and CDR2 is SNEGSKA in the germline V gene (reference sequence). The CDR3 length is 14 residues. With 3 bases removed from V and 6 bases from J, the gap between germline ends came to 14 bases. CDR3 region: CSASFRGNDEKLFF. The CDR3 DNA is TGCAGTGCTAGTTTCAGGGGCAATGATGAAAAACTGTTTTTT.

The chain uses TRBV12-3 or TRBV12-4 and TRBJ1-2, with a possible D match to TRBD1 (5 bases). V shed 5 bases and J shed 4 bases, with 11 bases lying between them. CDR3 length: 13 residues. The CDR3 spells CASSQGIVYGYTF. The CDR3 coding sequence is TGTGCCAGCAGTCAGGGCATTGTCTATGGCTACACCTTC.

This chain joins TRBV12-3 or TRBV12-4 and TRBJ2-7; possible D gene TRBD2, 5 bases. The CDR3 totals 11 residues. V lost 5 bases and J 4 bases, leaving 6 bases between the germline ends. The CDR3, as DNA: TGTGCCAGCAGTCGGGGTTACGAGCAGTACTTC. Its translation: CASSRGYEQYF.

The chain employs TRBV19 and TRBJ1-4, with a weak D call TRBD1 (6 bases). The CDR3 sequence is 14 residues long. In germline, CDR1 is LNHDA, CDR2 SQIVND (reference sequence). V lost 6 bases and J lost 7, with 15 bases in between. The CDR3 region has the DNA TGTGCCAGTAGGGACCCGGGACAAACTGAAAAACTGTTTTTT. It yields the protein CASRDPGQTEKLFF.

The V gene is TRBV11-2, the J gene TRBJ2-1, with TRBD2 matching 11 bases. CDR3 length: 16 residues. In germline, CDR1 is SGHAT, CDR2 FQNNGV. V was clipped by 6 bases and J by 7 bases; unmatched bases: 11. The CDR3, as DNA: TGTGCCAGCAGTCCCAGACTAGCGGGGCAGGGTAATGAGCAGTTCTTC. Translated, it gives CASSPRLAGQGNEQFF.

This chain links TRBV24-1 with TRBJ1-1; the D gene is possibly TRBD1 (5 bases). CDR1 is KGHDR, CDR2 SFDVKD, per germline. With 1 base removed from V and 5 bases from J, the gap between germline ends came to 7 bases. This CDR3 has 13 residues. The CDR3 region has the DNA TGTGCCACCAGTGATTTTGGGGCTACTGAAGCTTTCTTT. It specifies CATSDFGATEAFF.

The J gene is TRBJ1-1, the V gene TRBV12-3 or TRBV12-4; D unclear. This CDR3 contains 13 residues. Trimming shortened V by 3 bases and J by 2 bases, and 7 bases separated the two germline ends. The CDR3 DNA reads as TGTGCCAGCAGTTTGTGGCAAAACACTGAAGCTTTCTTT. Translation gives CASSLWQNTEAFF.

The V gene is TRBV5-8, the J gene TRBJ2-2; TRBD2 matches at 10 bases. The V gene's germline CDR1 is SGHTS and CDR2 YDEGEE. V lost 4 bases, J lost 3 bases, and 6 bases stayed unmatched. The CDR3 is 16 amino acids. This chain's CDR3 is CASSVLAGADTGELFF. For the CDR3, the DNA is TGTGCCAGCAGCGTCCTAGCGGGGGCCGACACCGGGGAGCTGTTTTTT.

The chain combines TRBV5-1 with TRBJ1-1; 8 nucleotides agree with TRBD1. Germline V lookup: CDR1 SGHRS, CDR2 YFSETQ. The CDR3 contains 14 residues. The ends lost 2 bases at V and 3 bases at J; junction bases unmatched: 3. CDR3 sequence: CASSFQTGDTEAFF. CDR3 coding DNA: TGCGCCAGCAGCTTTCAGACAGGGGACACTGAAGCTTTCTTT.

The chain's CDR3 is CASSPVKAGLGANVLTF. The CDR3 DNA is TGTGCCAGCTCACCGGTCAAAGCAGGGTTAGGGGCCAACGTCCTGACTTTC. The genes are TRBV18 and TRBJ2-6; perhaps TRBD1 as D (5 bases). The germline V gene has CDR1 KGHSH and CDR2 LQKENI. The CDR3 runs 17 residues. The germline V and J ends were trimmed by 3 bases and 4 bases, with 16 bases remaining between them.

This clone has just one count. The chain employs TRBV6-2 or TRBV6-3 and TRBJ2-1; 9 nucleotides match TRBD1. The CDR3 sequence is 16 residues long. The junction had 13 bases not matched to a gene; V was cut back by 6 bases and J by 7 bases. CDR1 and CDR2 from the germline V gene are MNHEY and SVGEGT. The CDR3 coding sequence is TGTGCCAGCAGACCTACCGGGACAGGGACCTCAAATGAGCAGTTCTTC. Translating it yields CASRPTGTGTSNEQFF.

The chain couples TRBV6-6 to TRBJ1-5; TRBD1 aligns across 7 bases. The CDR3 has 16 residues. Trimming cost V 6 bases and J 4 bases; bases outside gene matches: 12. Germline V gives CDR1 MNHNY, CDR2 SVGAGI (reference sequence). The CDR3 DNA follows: TGTGCCAGCAGGGGGACAGAGATACTTTTGAATCAGCCCCAGCATTTT. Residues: CASRGTEILLNQPQHF.

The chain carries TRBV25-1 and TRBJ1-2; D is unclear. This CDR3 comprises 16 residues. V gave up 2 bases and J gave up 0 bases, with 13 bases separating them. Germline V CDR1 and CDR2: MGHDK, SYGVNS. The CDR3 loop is CASSESRGGANYGYTF. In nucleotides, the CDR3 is TGTGCCAGCAGTGAAAGTCGGGGAGGAGCTAACTATGGCTACACCTTC.

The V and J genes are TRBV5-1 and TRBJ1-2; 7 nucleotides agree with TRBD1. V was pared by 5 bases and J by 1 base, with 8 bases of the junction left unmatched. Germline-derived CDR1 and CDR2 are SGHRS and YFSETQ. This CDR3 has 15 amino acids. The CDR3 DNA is TGCGCCAGCAGAAAAAGCTCAGGGGGTAACTATGGCTACACCTTC. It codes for CASRKSSGGNYGYTF.

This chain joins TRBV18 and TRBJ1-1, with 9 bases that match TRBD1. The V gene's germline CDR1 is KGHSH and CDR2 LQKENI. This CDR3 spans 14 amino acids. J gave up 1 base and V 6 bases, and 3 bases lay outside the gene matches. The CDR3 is CASSLQGANTEAFF. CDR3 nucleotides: TGTGCCAGCTCCCTACAGGGGGCGAACACTGAAGCTTTCTTT.

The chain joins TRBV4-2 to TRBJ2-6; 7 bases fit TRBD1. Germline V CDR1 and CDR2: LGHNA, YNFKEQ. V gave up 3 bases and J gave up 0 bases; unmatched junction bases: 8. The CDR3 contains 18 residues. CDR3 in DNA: TGTGCCAGCAGCCATGTCGGACAGGCACTCTCTGGGGCCAACGTCCTGACTTTC. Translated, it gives CASSHVGQALSGANVLTF.

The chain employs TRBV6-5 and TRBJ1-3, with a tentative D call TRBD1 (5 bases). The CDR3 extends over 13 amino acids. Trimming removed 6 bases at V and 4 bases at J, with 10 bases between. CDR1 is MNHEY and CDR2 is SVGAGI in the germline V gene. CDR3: CASSETVGNTIYF. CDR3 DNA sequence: TGTGCCAGCAGCGAGACAGTCGGAAACACCATATATTTT.

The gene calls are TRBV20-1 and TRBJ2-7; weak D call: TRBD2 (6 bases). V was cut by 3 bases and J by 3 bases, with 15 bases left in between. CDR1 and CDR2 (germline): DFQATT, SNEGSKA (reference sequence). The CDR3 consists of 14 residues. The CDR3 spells CSASSGLTSYEQYF. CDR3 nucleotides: TGCAGTGCTAGTTCGGGGCTGACTAGCTACGAGCAGTACTTC.

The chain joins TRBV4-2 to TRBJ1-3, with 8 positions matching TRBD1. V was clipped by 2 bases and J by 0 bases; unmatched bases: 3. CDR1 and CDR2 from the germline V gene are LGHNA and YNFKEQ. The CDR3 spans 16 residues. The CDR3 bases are TGTGCCAGCAGCCAACCTACAGGGGGCTCTGGAAACACCATATATTTT. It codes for CASSQPTGGSGNTIYF.

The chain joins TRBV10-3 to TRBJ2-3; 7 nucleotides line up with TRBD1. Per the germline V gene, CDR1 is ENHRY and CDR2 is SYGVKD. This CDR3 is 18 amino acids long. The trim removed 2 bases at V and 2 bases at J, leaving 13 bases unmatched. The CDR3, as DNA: TGTGCCATCAGTGAGCCCTCGGGCCTGGGACAGAACACAGATACGCAGTATTTT. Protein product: CAISEPSGLGQNTDTQYF.

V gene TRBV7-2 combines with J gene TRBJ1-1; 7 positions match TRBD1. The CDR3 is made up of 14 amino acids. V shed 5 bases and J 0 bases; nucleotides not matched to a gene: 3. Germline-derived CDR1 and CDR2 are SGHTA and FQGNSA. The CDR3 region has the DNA TGTGCCAGCAGCCAGACAGGGATGAACACTGAAGCTTTCTTT. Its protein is CASSQTGMNTEAFF.

The DNA for the CDR3 is TGTGCCAGCAGCCCCCTCAGACAGGGTATGGCCTCTGAAGCTTTCTTT. This encodes CASSPLRQGMASEAFF. V and J are TRBV9 and TRBJ1-1, with 7 bases aligning to TRBD1. V was pared by 4 bases and J by 6 bases, with 15 bases of the junction left unmatched. The germline V gene has CDR1 SGDLS and CDR2 YYNGEE. This CDR3 has 16 residues.

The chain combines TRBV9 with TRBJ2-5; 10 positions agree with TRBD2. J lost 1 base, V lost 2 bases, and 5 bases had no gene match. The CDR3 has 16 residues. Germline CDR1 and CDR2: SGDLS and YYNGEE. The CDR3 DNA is TGTGCCAGCAGCGTGTCCAGCGGGGGGGCCCAAGAGACCCAGTACTTC. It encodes CASSVSSGGAQETQYF.

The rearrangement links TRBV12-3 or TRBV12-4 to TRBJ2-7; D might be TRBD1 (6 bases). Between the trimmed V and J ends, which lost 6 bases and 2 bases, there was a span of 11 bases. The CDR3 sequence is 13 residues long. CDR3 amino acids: CASRRDNPYEQYF. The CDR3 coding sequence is TGTGCCAGCAGGAGGGACAATCCCTACGAGCAGTACTTC.

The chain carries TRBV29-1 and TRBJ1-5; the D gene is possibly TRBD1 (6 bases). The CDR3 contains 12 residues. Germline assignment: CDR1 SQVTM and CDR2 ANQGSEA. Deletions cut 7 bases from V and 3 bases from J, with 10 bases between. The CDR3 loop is CSAGQHNQPQHF. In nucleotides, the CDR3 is TGCAGCGCCGGACAGCACAATCAGCCCCAGCATTTT.

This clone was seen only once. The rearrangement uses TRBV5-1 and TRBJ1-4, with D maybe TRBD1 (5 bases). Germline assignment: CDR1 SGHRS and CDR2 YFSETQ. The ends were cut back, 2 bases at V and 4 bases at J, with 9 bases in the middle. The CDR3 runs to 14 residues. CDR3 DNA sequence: TGCGCCAGCAGCTTCCAGGGCGGTAATGAAAAACTGTTTTTT. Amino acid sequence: CASSFQGGNEKLFF.

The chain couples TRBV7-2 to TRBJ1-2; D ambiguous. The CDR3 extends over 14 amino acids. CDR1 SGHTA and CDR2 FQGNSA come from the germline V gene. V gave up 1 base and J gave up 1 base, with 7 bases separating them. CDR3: CASSLGQNNYGYTF. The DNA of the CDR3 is TGTGCCAGCAGCTTAGGACAAAATAACTATGGCTACACCTTC.

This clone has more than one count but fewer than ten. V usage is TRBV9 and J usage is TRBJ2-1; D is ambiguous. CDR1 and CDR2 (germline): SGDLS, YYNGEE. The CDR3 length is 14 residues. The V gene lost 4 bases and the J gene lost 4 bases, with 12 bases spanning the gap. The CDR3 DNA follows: TGTGCCAGCAGCCCCCGAGTTTCATACAATGAGCAGTTCTTC. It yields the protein CASSPRVSYNEQFF. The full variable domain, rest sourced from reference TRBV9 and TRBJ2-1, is DSGVTQTPKHLITATGQRVTLRCSPRSGDLSVYWYQQSLDQGLQFLIQYYNGEERAKGNILERFSAQQFPDLHSELNLSSLELGDSALYFCASSPRVSYNEQFFGPGTRLTVL.

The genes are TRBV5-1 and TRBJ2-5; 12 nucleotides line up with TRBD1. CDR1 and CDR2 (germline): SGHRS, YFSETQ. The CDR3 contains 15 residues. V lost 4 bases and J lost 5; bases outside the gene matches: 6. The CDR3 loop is CASSTGTGGWETQYF. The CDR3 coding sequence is TGCGCCAGCAGCACCGGGACAGGGGGCTGGGAGACCCAGTACTTC.